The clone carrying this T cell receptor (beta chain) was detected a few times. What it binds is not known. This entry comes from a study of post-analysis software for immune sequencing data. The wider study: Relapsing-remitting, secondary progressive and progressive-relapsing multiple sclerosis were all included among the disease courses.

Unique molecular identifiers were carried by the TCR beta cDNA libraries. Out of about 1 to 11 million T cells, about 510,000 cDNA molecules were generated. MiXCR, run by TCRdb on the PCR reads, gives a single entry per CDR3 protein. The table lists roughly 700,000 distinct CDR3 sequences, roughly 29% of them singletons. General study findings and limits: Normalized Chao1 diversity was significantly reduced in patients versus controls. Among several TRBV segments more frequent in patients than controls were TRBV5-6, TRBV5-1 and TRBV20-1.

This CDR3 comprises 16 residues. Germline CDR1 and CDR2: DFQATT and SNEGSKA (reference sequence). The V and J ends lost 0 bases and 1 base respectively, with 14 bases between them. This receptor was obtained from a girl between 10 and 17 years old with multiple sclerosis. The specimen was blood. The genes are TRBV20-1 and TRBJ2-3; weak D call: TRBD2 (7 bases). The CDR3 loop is CSARDPRGARTDTQYF. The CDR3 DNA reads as TGCAGTGCTAGAGATCCTCGGGGGGCCCGCACAGATACGCAGTATTTT.